One sample yielded the 29 T cell receptor beta chains listed below, sequenced in a study of shared clonotypes between healthy human individuals (dated by TCRdb to 2018 to 2020). For the CD8 naive samples, CD45RO-negative cells were positively selected for CCR7, yielding a CD45RA+CCR7+ population from which TemRA cells were excluded. Library preparation used the immunoSEQ multiplex PCR assay. The table comes from immuneACCESS by way of TCRdb, which keeps in-frame sequences with V and J called. Part of the clones is missing from these tables; in studies checked, under half for an unresolved V gene and the rest for unknown reasons. This sample is represented by about 2.1 million clones; over 85% of them were singletons. The ten largest clones add up to about 1.7% of the sample. The sequenced sample was naive CD8+ T cells from PBMCs. What this sample's cell subset or site label stands for: CD45RA+CCR7+. The receptors were gathered from a man aged 18-30 years in good health. Some clones in this sample may be carry-over from other donors' samples.

This rearrangement joins TRBV13 to TRBJ1-5; D perhaps matches TRBD1 (6 bases). CDR1 and CDR2 from the germline V gene are PRHDT and FYEKMQ (reference sequence). Between the trimmed V and J ends, which lost 5 bases and 3 bases, there was a span of 11 bases. The CDR3 contains 14 residues. CDR3 residues: CASSTRQANQPQHF. CDR3 sequence (DNA): TGTGCCAGCAGCACAAGACAGGCCAATCAGCCCCAGCATTTT.

The V call is TRBV27, the J call TRBJ1-5; 7 bases line up with TRBD1. Unmatched junction bases numbered 4, after V lost 3 bases and J lost 2 bases. This CDR3 region has 15 residues. Germline CDR1 reads MNHEY; CDR2 reads SMNVEV (reference sequence). The CDR3 DNA reads TGTGCCAGCAGTTTCGGCAGGGGGGGCAATCAGCCCCAGCATTTT. Encoded protein: CASSFGRGGNQPQHF.

The J gene is TRBJ1-1, the V gene TRBV15, with TRBD1 identical over 8 bases. The CDR3 extends over 13 amino acids. With 9 bases clipped from V and 1 base from J, the junction kept 4 bases outside the gene matches. Germline assignment: CDR1 LNHNV and CDR2 YYDKDF (reference sequence). CDR3 nucleotide sequence: TGTGCCACAGGAGGACAGGGGAACACTGAAGCTTTCTTT. Its protein product is CATGGQGNTEAFF.

The chain uses TRBV27 and TRBJ1-1; a possible D gene is TRBD1 (5 bases). Trimming shortened V by 8 bases and J by 4 bases, and 14 bases separated the two germline ends. There are 13 residues in the CDR3. The germline V gene encodes CDR1 MNHEY and CDR2 SMNVEV (reference sequence). The CDR3, as DNA: TGTGCCAGCGCCCTGGGACGGGGCACTGAAGCTTTCTTT. Translating gives CASALGRGTEAFF.

With respect to this clone: Other DNA sequences within the sample encode an identical CDR3. This chain joins TRBV5-1 and TRBJ2-1; D uncertain. Germline CDR1 and CDR2: SGHRS and YFSETQ. There are 12 residues in the CDR3. The germline V and J ends were trimmed by 0 bases and 4 bases, with 2 bases remaining between them. CDR3 sequence reads: CASSLVYNEQFF. The DNA for the CDR3 is TGCGCCAGCAGCTTGGTGTACAATGAGCAGTTCTTC.

The chain recombines TRBV11-1 with TRBJ1-2, with no clear D. Germline V gene lookup returns CDR1 SGHAT and CDR2 FQDESV (reference sequence). V lost 3 bases and J 0 bases, leaving 11 bases between the germline ends. The CDR3 is made up of 15 amino acids. The DNA of the CDR3 is TGTGCCAGCAGCTTCCCCGGTGGGGCTAACTATGGCTACACCTTC. This gives the protein CASSFPGGANYGYTF.

Concerning this clone: Other nucleotide sequences in the sample specify the same CDR3. This sequence joins TRBV9 and TRBJ2-7; 11 bases agree with TRBD1. Per germline, CDR1 SGDLS and CDR2 YYNGEE. The CDR3 consists of 14 residues. V dropped 2 bases and J dropped 4; count of bases not matched to a gene: 2. In nucleotides, the CDR3 is TGTGCCAGCAGCGTCTGGGACAGGGGGTACGAGCAGTACTTC. Protein sequence: CASSVWDRGYEQYF.

The chain uses TRBV7-3 and TRBJ2-2, with 9 bases lining up with TRBD1. Germline CDR1 reads SGHTA; CDR2 reads FQGTGA. The CDR3 loop spans 15 amino acids. The V and J ends lost 3 bases and 4 bases, in that order; junction bases with no gene match: 3. The DNA of the CDR3 is TGTGCCAGCAGCTTTGGGACAGGGATCACCGGGGAGCTGTTTTTT. It yields the protein CASSFGTGITGELFF.

J is TRBJ2-1 and V is TRBV5-6; 12 bases map to TRBD2. The germline CDR1 and CDR2 sequences are SGHDT and YYEEEE. After removal of 3 bases from V and 7 bases from J, the junction contained 5 bases not matched to a gene. There are 15 residues in the CDR3. CDR3 DNA sequence: TGTGCCAGCAGCTGGGCAACTAGCGGGAGGAATGAGCAGTTCTTC. This translates into CASSWATSGRNEQFF.

There are a few counts of this clone. The V gene is TRBV9, the J gene TRBJ1-5; 9 nucleotides agree with TRBD1. Trimming took 4 bases from V and 3 from J; bases not matched to a gene: 5. Germline V gene sequence: CDR1 SGDLS, CDR2 YYNGEE. There are 15 residues in the CDR3. In nucleotides, the CDR3 is TGTGCCAGCAGCACCGGACAGGGGATCAATCAGCCCCAGCATTTT. Translated: CASSTGQGINQPQHF.

This chain connects TRBV7-8 to TRBJ2-7; 7 nucleotides align to TRBD1. The CDR3 extends over 14 amino acids. Germline assignment: CDR1 SGHVS and CDR2 FQNEAQ. Losses at the gene ends were 5 bases for V and 5 bases for J; bases not matched to a gene: 9. CDR3: CASSPGTVGNEQYF. CDR3 nucleotide sequence: TGTGCCAGCAGCCCTGGGACAGTTGGAAACGAGCAGTACTTC.

The gene calls are TRBV4-3 and TRBJ2-3, with D possibly being TRBD2 (6 bases). V shed 5 bases and J shed 4 bases, with 10 bases lying between them. This CDR3 is 13 amino acids long. CDR1 and CDR2 (germline): LGHNA, YSLEER. Here the CDR3 DNA reads TGCGCCAGCAGCACGGGAGTAGCAGATACGCAGTATTTT. It translates to CASSTGVADTQYF.

The rearrangement joins TRBV5-1 to TRBJ2-7; 10 bases agree with TRBD1. This CDR3 spans 16 amino acids. Germline V gives CDR1 SGHRS, CDR2 YFSETQ. With 5 bases clipped from V and 5 bases from J, the junction kept 13 bases outside the gene matches. CDR3 DNA sequence: TGCGCCAGCAGGAGATCGAAGGGGACAGGGGAAAACGAGCAGTACTTC. Protein: CASRRSKGTGENEQYF.

The V and J genes are TRBV5-1 and TRBJ2-7; D gene unclear. CDR1 and CDR2 (germline): SGHRS, YFSETQ. The V gene lost 5 bases and the J gene lost 3 bases, with 21 bases spanning the gap. The CDR3 has 16 amino acids. The CDR3 here is CASRSSKEMPGYEQYF. CDR3 DNA sequence: TGCGCCAGCAGGTCGAGCAAGGAAATGCCAGGCTACGAGCAGTACTTC.

The V call is TRBV28, the J call TRBJ2-7; D perhaps matches TRBD1 (5 bases). CDR1 is MDHEN and CDR2 is SYDVKM in the germline V gene. The CDR3 has 13 residues. V was pared by 6 bases and J by 0 bases, with 9 bases between. CDR3 DNA: TGTGCCAGCAGGGGGCCAGGCTCCTACGAGCAGTACTTC. This sequence encodes CASRGPGSYEQYF.

The chain joins TRBV9 to TRBJ2-2; 9 positions match TRBD1. Germline V lookup: CDR1 SGDLS, CDR2 YYNGEE. The CDR3 has 16 amino acids. J lost 6 bases, V lost 0 bases, and 6 bases had no gene match. CDR3 DNA: TGTGCCAGCAGCGTAGTGGTGACAGGGGGTTCCGGGGAGCTGTTTTTT. Residues: CASSVVVTGGSGELFF.

The chain employs TRBV27 and TRBJ2-7; D is unresolved. The CDR3 spans 13 residues. Looked up from germline, CDR1 is MNHEY and CDR2 is SMNVEV (reference sequence). V lost 6 bases, J lost 3 bases, and 12 bases lay in between. CDR3 residues: CASRLTIYYEQYF. For the CDR3, the DNA is TGTGCCAGCAGGCTCACTATCTACTACGAGCAGTACTTC.

Notes on this clone: Because it lacks the conserved phenylalanine or tryptophan at the end, this CDR3 is likely a read error. It is unclear where the CDR3 begins or ends on the DNA, so no DNA is shown, and the CDR3 is as TCRdb lists it. The V call is TRBV25-1, the J call TRBJ1-1; TRBD1 is the table's D call, not checked against the DNA. Germline V CDR1 and CDR2: MGHDK, SYGVNS. A total of 9 residues make up the CDR3, ends included. The CDR3 here is CASNDQGCS.

J is TRBJ2-1 and V is TRBV27; weak D call: TRBD2 (6 bases). This CDR3 is built from 14 residues. Trimming shortened V by 2 bases and J by 5 bases, and 10 bases separated the two germline ends. Germline assignment: CDR1 MNHEY and CDR2 SMNVEV (reference sequence). The CDR3 sequence is CASSLRGNNNEQFF. Written as DNA, the CDR3 is TGTGCCAGCAGTTTACGGGGGAACAACAATGAGCAGTTCTTC.

CDR3 region: CASSEKGTSRGVLAKNIQYF. In DNA form, the CDR3 reads TGTGCCAGCAGTGAAAAGGGGACTAGCAGGGGAGTTTTAGCCAAAAACATTCAGTACTTC. V gene TRBV2 combines with J gene TRBJ2-4; 9 positions match TRBD2. The CDR3 totals 20 residues. The J segment lost 0 bases and the V segment lost 2 bases, leaving 14 bases of the junction unmatched. Germline assignment: CDR1 SNHLY and CDR2 FYNNEI.

For the CDR3, the DNA is TGCGCCAGCAGGTCAACTAGCGGGAGACTCACCGGGGAGCTGTTTTTT. Translation: CASRSTSGRLTGELFF. The V call is TRBV5-1, the J call TRBJ2-2; 11 bases match TRBD2. J lost 4 bases, V lost 5 bases, and 7 bases had no gene match. From germline, CDR1 is SGHRS and CDR2 YFSETQ. This CDR3 has 16 amino acids. Full variable domain (rest looked up from reference TRBV5-1 and TRBJ2-2): KAGVTQTPRYLIKTRGQQVTLSCSPISGHRSVSWYQQTPGQGLQFLFEYFSETQRNKGNFPGRFSGRQFSNSRSEMNVSTLELGDSALYLCASRSTSGRLTGELFFGEGSRLTVL.

With respect to this clone: At the DNA level, this CDR3 is encoded by other sequences in the same sample as well. The CDR3 nucleotides read TGTGCCAGCAGCCCGACAGGGATGAACACTGAAGCTTTCTTT. The encoded protein is CASSPTGMNTEAFF. The chain has TRBV13 and TRBJ1-1; TRBD1 matches at 7 bases. The junction had 3 bases not matched to a gene; V was cut back by 5 bases and J by 0 bases. The CDR3 length is 14 residues. CDR1 is PRHDT, CDR2 FYEKMQ, per germline (reference sequence).

V gene TRBV9 combines with J gene TRBJ2-1; TRBD1 matches 10 bases. CDR1 is SGDLS and CDR2 is YYNGEE in the germline V gene. The CDR3 length is 18 residues. The V and J ends lost 0 bases and 3 bases, in that order; junction bases with no gene match: 9. The CDR3 nucleotides are TGTGCCAGCAGCGTAGATGAGAGGAGGGACAGGGGCTACAATGAGCAGTTCTTC. It specifies CASSVDERRDRGYNEQFF.

The DNA of the CDR3 is TGTGCCAGCAGACAAAGGACAGGGGGCGGGAACGAGCAGTACTTC. Its translation is CASRQRTGGGNEQYF. The V call is TRBV6-5, the J call TRBJ2-7; 11 bases match TRBD1. The junction had 9 bases not matched to a gene; V was cut back by 6 bases and J by 5 bases. CDR3 length equals 15 residues. Germline CDR1 is MNHEY and CDR2 is SVGAGI.

The chain couples TRBV19 to TRBJ2-2; tentative D call: TRBD2 (6 bases). V was shortened by 7 bases and J by 6 bases, with 15 bases between the two germline ends. The germline CDR1 and CDR2 sequences are LNHDA and SQIVND (reference sequence). This CDR3 spans 14 amino acids. The CDR3 nucleotides read TGTGCCAGTACTACTAGCCTCTCGGCCGGGGAGCTGTTTTTT. Translating gives CASTTSLSAGELFF.

The V call is TRBV5-6, the J call TRBJ1-1; the D gene is possibly TRBD1 (6 bases). Trimming cost V 6 bases and J 7 bases, with 16 bases left between them. Per the germline V gene, CDR1 is SGHDT and CDR2 is YYEEEE. The CDR3 loop spans 13 amino acids. CDR3: CASTGGGGHEAFF. The CDR3, as DNA: TGTGCCAGCACTGGCGGGGGGGGCCATGAAGCTTTCTTT.

The chain recombines TRBV29-1 with TRBJ1-2; no definite D call. The CDR3 runs 14 residues. Per germline, CDR1 SQVTM and CDR2 ANQGSEA. V was clipped by 4 bases and J by 5 bases, with 17 bases between them. The CDR3 is CSVGRVPPEYGYTF. The CDR3 DNA is TGCAGCGTTGGTAGGGTCCCACCGGAGTATGGCTACACCTTC.

This clone came up many times. This chain joins TRBV30 and TRBJ2-3; 10 positions agree with TRBD2. J gave up 5 bases and V 4 bases, and 9 bases lay outside the gene matches. The CDR3 runs 15 residues. Germline CDR1 is GTSNPN and CDR2 is SVGIG (reference sequence). CDR3 region: CAWNPLTSGVDTQYF. CDR3 DNA sequence: TGTGCCTGGAATCCCCTTACTAGCGGGGTAGATACGCAGTATTTT.

In its sample, this clone was seen once. V and J are TRBV11-2 and TRBJ2-1, with D possibly matching TRBD1 (5 bases). The CDR3 runs to 16 residues. The V gene lost 0 bases and the J gene lost 1 base, with 10 bases spanning the gap. The germline gives CDR1 SGHAT, CDR2 FQNNGV. The CDR3 reads CASSLDPRVSYNEQFF. The DNA of the CDR3 is TGTGCCAGCAGCTTAGACCCCAGGGTTTCCTACAATGAGCAGTTCTTC.